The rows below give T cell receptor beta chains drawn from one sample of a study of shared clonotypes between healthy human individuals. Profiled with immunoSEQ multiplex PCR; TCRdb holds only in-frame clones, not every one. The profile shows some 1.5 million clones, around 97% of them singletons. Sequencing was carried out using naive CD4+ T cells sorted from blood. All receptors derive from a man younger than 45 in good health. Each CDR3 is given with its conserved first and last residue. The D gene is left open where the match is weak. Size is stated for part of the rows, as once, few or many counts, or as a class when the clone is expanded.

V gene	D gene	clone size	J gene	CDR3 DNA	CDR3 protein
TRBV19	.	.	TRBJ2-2	TGTGCCAGTAGGACAGAGATAAACACCGGGGAGCTGTTTTTT	CASRTEINTGELFF
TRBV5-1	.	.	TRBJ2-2	TGCGCCAGCAGCTCTTTGTCTGGCGGGGAGCTGTTTTTT	CASSSLSGGELFF
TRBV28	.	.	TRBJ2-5	TGTGCCAGCAGTGGGCAAGAGACCCAGTACTTC	CASSGQETQYF
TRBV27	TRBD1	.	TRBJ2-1	TGTGCCAGCAGCCGGAGAGGACAGGGTAAGCCCCTCTTC	CASSRRGQGKPLF
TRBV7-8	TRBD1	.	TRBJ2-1	TGTGCCAGCAGCTTAGGACAGGGGGCGGCCGCGGGAGTCTTTAATGAGCAGTTCTTC	CASSLGQGAAAGVFNEQFF
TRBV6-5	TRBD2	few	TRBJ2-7	TGTGCCAGCAGGGGCGGGACTACCCCTCGGGAGCAGTACTTC	CASRGGTTPREQYF
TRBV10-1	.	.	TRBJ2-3	TGCGCCAGCAGTGGCCTAGTCACAGATACGCAGTATTTT	CASSGLVTDTQYF
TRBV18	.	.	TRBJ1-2	TGTGCCAGCTCACCTCAGGGAGGGCATGGTGGCTACACCTTC	CASSPQGGHGGYTF
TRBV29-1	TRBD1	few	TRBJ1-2	TGCAGCGTTTCCAGGGACAGGGGGCGCGTCTTGACCTTC	CSVSRDRGRVLTF
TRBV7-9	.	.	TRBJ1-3	TGTGCCAGCAGCTTTGGTCGTGCAGGGACTGGTGGAAACACCATATATTTT	CASSFGRAGTGGNTIYF
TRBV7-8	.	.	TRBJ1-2	TGTGCCAGCAGCCTGTTGTCAGGGATCTATGGCTACACCTTC	CASSLLSGIYGYTF
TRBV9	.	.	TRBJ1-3	TGTGCCAGCAGCCTTCAGGGGTTTGCTGGAAACACCATATATTTT	CASSLQGFAGNTIYF
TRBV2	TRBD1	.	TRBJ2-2	TGTGCCAGCTCGAGGACAGGACCTAATTCCGGGGAGCTGTTTTTT	CASSRTGPNSGELFF
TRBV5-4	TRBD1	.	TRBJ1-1	TGTGCCAGCAGCCCCGACAGGGCAACTGAAGCTTTCTTT	CASSPDRATEAFF
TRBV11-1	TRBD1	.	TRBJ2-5	TGTGCCAGCAGCCGGGACAGCCAAGAGACCCAGTACTTC	CASSRDSQETQYF
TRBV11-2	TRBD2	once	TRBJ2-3	TGTGCCAGCAGCTACCTAGCGGGAGGGGCAGATACGCAGTATTTT	CASSYLAGGADTQYF
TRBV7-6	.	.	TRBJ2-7	TGTGCCAGCAGCCTTATGGGTGGTAACTACGAGCAGTACTTC	CASSLMGGNYEQYF
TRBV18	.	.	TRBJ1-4	TGTGCCAGCTCACCTGCTGCGAGAAAACTGTTTTTT	CASSPAARKLFF
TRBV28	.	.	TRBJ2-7	TGTGCCAGCAGTTTTGGCCTGGAGCAGTACTTC	CASSFGLEQYF
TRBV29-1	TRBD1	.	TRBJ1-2	TGCAGCGTAGAGGACAGGGGGCATGGCTACACCTTC	CSVEDRGHGYTF
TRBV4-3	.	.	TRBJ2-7	TGCGCCAGCAGCCATCGAACAGGCAGATCCTACGAGCAGTACTTC	CASSHRTGRSYEQYF
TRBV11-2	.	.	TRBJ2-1	TGTGCCAGCAGCTTAGTTTTTGCAGGGTCCCCCTATGAGCAGTTCTTC	CASSLVFAGSPYEQFF
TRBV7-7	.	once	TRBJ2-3	TGTGCTAGCAGCTTAGGTCTCGCTAGCACAGATACGCAGTATTTT	CASSLGLASTDTQYF
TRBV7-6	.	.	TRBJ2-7	TGTGCCAGCAGCGATAGCTCGTTCGGTTACTACGAGCAGTACTTC	CASSDSSFGYYEQYF
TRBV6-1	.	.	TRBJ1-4	TGTGCCAGCAGTGAAGGTCCAGGGGTGGATGAAAAACTGTTTTTT	CASSEGPGVDEKLFF
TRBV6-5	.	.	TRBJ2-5	TGTGCCAGCAGGGACAGCCGGGAGACCCAGTACTTC	CASRDSRETQYF
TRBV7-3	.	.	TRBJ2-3	TGTGCCAGCAGCCCGAACACAGATACGCAGTATTTT	CASSPNTDTQYF
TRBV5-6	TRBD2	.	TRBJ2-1	TGTGCCAGCAGCCCCGGGACTAGCGCCTACAATGAGCAGTTCTTC	CASSPGTSAYNEQFF
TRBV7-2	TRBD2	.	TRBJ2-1	TGTGCCAGCAGCTTTTCCCCTAGCGGGAGGCACAATGAGCAGTTCTTC	CASSFSPSGRHNEQFF
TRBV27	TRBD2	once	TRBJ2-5	TGTGCCAGCAGTTTCAGTTCTAGCGGGAGTCGCAAGACCCAGTACTTC	CASSFSSSGSRKTQYF
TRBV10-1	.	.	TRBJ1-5	TGCGCCAGCAGTACCGGAATCAATCAGCCCCAGCATTTT	CASSTGINQPQHF